This T cell receptor (beta chain) was observed in a study of T-cell reconstitution after alpha-beta-depleted transplantation in children. Study outcomes and limitations: Where alpha-beta T cells came from about two months after transplant was reportedly several hundred expanded graft clones.

TCRbeta library preparation incorporated unique molecular identifiers. Each CDR3 protein is one row after TCRdb ran MiXCR on the PCR reads. The sample comprises 200,000 to 250,000 distinct CDR3 sequences, approximately 11% of which are singletons, and roughly 30% rests with the top ten. Trimming left V 5 bases short and J 5 bases short, with 18 bases between. The CDR3 contains 15 residues. Germline V CDR1 and CDR2: SGHTA, FQGNSA. Many counts were recorded for this clonotype. Its antigen is not known. This sample comprised PBMCs, obtained before TCRalphabeta/CD19-depleted stem cell transplant. The chain joins TRBV7-2 to TRBJ2-5, with D possibly TRBD2 on 7 matching bases. This receptor was obtained from a child in the first two years of life with acute myeloid leukemia, due to receive a stem cell transplant. The CDR3 bases are TGTGCCAGCAGCCCGCGCGGGGGCAGATGGGAGACCCAGTACTTC. Translated, it gives CASSPRGGRWETQYF.